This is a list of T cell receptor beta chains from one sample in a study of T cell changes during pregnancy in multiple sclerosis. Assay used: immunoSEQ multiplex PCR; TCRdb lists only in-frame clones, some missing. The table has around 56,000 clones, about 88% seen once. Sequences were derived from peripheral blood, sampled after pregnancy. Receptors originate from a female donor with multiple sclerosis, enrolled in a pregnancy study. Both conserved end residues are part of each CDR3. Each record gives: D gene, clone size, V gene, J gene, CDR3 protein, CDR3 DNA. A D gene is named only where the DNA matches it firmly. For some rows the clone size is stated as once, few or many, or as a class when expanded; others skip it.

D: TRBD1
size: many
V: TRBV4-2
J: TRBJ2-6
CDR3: CASSQEDRGGANVLTF
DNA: TGTGCCAGCAGCCAAGAGGACAGGGGTGGGGCCAACGTCCTGACTTTC

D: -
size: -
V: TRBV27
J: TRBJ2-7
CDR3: CAVQPGIMYEQYF
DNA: TGTGCCGTTCAACCGGGAATTATGTACGAGCAGTACTTC

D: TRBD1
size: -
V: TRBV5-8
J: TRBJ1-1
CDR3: CASSLAQGENTEAFF
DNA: TGTGCCAGCAGCTTGGCCCAGGGGGAGAACACTGAAGCTTTCTTT

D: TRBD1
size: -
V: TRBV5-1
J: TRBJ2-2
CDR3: CASSLDRGSAGELFF
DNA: TGCGCCAGCAGCTTAGACAGGGGATCAGCCGGGGAGCTGTTTTTT

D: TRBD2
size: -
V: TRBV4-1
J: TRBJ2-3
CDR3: CASSQTVAGRIDTQYF
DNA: TGCGCCAGCAGCCAGACTGTAGCGGGCCGGATTGATACGCAGTATTTT

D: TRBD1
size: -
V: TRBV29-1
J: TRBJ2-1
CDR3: CSVEVGQGQFF
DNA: TGCAGCGTTGAAGTGGGACAGGGGCAGTTCTTC

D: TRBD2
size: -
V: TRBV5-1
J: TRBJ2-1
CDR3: CASSLPSGGYNEQFF
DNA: TGCGCCAGCAGCTTGCCTAGCGGGGGATACAATGAGCAGTTCTTC

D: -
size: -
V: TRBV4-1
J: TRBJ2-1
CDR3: CASSQAGPYNEQFF
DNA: TGCGCCAGCAGCCAGGCAGGGCCCTACAATGAGCAGTTCTTC

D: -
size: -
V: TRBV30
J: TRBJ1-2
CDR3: CAWSVLVRNYGYTF
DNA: TGTGCCTGGAGTGTACTGGTCAGGAACTATGGCTACACCTTC

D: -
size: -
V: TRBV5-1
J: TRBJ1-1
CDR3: CASSVAPGSHTEAFF
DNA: TGCGCCAGCAGCGTCGCCCCGGGGAGTCACACTGAAGCTTTCTTT

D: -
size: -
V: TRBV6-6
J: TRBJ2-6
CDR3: CASTGGSGANVLTF
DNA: TGTGCCAGCACCGGAGGGTCTGGGGCCAACGTCCTGACTTTC

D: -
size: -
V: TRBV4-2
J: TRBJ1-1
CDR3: CASSQPGGGVNTEAFF
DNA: TGTGCCAGCAGCCAACCCGGCGGGGGAGTGAACACTGAAGCTTTCTTT

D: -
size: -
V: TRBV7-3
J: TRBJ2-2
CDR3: CASSAGAPGTGELFF
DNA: TGTGCCAGCAGCGCAGGGGCACCGGGCACCGGGGAGCTGTTTTTT

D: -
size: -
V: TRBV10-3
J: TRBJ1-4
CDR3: CAISEDGQKGEKLFF
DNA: TGTGCCATCAGTGAGGATGGCCAAAAGGGGGAAAAACTGTTTTTT

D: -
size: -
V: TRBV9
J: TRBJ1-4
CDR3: CASSRYPTNEKLFF
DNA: TGTGCCAGCAGCCGGTACCCAACTAATGAAAAACTGTTTTTT

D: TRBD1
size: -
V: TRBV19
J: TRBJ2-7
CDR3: CASSRTGGAYEQYF
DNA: TGTGCCAGTAGTAGGACAGGGGGGGCCTACGAGCAGTACTTC

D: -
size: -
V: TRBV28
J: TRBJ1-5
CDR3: CASSVRGGQPQHF
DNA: TGTGCCAGCAGTGTCAGGGGCGGACAGCCCCAGCATTTT

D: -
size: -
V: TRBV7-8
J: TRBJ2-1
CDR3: CASVSSYNEQFF
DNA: TGTGCCAGCGTGAGCTCCTACAATGAGCAGTTCTTC

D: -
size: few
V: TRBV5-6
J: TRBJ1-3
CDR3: CASSLLQGNTIYF
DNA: TGTGCCAGCAGCCTACTCCAAGGAAACACCATATATTTT

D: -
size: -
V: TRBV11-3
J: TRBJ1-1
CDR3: CARQGMNTEAFF
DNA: TGTGCCAGACAGGGCATGAACACTGAAGCTTTCTTT

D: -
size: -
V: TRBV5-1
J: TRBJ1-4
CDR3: CASTRRARATNEKLFF
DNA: TGCGCCAGCACCCGGAGGGCGCGGGCGACTAATGAAAAACTGTTTTTT

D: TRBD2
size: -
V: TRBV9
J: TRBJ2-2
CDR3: CASSVGAGVFTGELFF
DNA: TGTGCCAGCAGCGTAGGAGCGGGGGTGTTCACCGGGGAGCTGTTTTTT

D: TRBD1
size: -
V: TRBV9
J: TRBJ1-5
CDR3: CASSAGTGEGQPQHF
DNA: TGTGCCAGCAGCGCAGGGACAGGGGAGGGTCAGCCCCAGCATTTT

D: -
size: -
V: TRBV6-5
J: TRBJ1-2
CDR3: CASSYSGTSGYTF
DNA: TGTGCCAGCAGTTATTCCGGGACTTCTGGCTACACCTTC

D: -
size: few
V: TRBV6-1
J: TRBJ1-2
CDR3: CASSVTEHGYTF
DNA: TGTGCCAGCAGTGTGACAGAGCATGGCTACACCTTC

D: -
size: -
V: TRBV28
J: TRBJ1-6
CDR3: CASSFSEILVSLHF
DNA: TGTGCCAGCAGTTTCTCAGAAATTCTGGTCTCCCTCCACTTT

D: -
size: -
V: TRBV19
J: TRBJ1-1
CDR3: CASSYQGMNTEAFF
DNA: TGTGCCAGTAGTTATCAGGGAATGAACACTGAAGCTTTCTTT

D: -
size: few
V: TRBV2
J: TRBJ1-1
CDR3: CASRGQPTLNTEAFF
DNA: TGTGCCAGCAGGGGCCAACCGACCCTGAACACTGAAGCTTTCTTT

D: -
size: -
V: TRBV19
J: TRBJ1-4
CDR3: CASSRTGATNEKLFF
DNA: TGTGCCAGTAGTAGGACGGGGGCAACTAATGAAAAACTGTTTTTT

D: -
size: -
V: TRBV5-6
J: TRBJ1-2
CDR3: CASSSQNYGYTF
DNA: TGTGCCAGCAGCTCCCAGAACTATGGCTACACCTTC

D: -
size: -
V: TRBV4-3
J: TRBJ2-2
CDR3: CASSQGQRGNTGELFF
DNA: TGCGCCAGCAGCCAAGGACAGAGAGGGAACACCGGGGAGCTGTTTTTT

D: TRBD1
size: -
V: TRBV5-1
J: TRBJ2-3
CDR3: CASSLPGTGGTDTQYF
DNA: TGCGCCAGCAGCCTTCCCGGGACAGGGGGCACAGATACGCAGTATTTT

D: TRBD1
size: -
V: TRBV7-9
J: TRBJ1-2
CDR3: CASSNEDRPDGYTF
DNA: TGTGCCAGCAGCAACGAGGACAGGCCGGATGGCTACACCTTC

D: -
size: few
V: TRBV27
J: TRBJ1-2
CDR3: CASSMIGSARGYTF
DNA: TGTGCCAGCAGTATGATCGGGTCCGCACGGGGCTACACCTTC

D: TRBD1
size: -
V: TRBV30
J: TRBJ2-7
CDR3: CATGGAPYEQYF
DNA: TGTGCCACAGGGGGCGCGCCCTACGAGCAGTACTTC

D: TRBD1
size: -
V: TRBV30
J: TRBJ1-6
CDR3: CAWSRTGVNSPLHF
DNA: TGTGCCTGGAGCCGGACAGGGGTAAATTCACCCCTCCACTTT